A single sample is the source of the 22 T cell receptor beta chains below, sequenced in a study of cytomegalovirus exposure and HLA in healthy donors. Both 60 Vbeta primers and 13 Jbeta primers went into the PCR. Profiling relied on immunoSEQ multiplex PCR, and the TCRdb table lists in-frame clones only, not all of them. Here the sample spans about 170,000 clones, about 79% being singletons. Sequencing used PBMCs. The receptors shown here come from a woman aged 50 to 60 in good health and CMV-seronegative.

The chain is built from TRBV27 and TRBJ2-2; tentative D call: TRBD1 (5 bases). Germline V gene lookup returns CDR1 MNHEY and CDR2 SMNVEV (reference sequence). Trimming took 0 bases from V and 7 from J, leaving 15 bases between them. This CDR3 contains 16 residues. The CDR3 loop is CASSLSSRVVGGELFF. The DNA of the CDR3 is TGTGCCAGCAGTTTATCAAGCAGGGTTGTCGGCGGGGAGCTGTTTTTT.

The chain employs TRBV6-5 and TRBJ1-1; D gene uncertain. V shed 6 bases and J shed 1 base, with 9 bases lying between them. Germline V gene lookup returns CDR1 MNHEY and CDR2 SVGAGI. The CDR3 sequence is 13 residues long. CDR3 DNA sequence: TGTGCCAGCAGAGAACTCCAGAACACTGAAGCTTTCTTT. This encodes CASRELQNTEAFF.

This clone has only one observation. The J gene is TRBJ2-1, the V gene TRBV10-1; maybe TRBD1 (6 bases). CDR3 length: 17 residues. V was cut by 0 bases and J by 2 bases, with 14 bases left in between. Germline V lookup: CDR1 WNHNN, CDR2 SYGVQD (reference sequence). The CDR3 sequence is CASSESRQATAYNEQFF. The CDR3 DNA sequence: TGCGCCAGCAGTGAGTCAAGACAGGCCACCGCCTACAATGAGCAGTTCTTC.

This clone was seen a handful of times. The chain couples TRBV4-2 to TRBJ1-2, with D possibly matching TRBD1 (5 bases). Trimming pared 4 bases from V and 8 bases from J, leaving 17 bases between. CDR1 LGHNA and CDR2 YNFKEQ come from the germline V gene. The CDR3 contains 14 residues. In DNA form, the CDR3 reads TGTGCCAGCAGCCCCGGCCGGGGGGGAGGCGGCTACACCTTC. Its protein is CASSPGRGGGGYTF.

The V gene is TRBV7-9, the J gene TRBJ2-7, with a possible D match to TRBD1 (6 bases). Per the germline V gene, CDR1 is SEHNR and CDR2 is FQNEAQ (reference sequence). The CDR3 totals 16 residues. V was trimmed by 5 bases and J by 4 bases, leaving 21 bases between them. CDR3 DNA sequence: TGTGCCAGCAGCACCCGGAGTCAGGGGAGAACGTACGAGCAGTACTTC. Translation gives CASSTRSQGRTYEQYF.

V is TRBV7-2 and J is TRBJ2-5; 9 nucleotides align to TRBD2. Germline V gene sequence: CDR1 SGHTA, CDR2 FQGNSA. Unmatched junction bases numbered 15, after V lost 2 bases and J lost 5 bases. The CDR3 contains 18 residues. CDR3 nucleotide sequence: TGTGCCAGCAGCTTAACCGGGGGAGGCGGGAGGGCCGGGGAGACCCAGTACTTC. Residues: CASSLTGGGGRAGETQYF.

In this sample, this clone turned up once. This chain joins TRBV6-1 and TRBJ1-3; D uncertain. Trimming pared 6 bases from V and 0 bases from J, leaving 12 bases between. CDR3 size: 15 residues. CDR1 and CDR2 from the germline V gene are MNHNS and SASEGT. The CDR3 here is CASSASKPSGNTIYF. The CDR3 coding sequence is TGTGCCAGCAGCGCTAGCAAACCCTCTGGAAACACCATATATTTT.

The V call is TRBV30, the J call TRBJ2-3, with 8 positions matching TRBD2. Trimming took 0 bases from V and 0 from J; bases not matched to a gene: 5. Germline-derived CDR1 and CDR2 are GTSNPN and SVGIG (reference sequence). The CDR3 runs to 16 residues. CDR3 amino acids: CAWSVRAGGSTDTQYF. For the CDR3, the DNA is TGTGCCTGGAGTGTGAGGGCGGGGGGCAGCACAGATACGCAGTATTTT.

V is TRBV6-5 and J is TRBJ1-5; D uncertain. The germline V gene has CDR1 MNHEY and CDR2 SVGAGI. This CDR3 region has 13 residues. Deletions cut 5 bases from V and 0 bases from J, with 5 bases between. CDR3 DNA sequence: TGTGCCAGCAGTCACAATAGCAATCAGCCCCAGCATTTT. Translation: CASSHNSNQPQHF.

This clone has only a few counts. This CDR3 is CASSDRGYYNEQFF. As DNA, the CDR3 is TGTGCCAGTTCGGACAGGGGTTACTACAATGAGCAGTTCTTC. This chain uses TRBV19 with TRBJ2-1; 9 positions agree with TRBD1. The J segment lost 3 bases and the V segment lost 8 bases, leaving 5 bases of the junction unmatched. This CDR3 region has 14 residues. The V gene's germline CDR1 is LNHDA and CDR2 SQIVND (reference sequence).

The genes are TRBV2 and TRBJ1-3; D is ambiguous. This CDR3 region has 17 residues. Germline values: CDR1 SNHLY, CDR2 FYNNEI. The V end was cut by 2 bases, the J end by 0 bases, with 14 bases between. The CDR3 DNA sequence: TGTGCCAGCAGTGAATTGTCGAGGCTGATCTCTGGAAACACCATATATTTT. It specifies CASSELSRLISGNTIYF.

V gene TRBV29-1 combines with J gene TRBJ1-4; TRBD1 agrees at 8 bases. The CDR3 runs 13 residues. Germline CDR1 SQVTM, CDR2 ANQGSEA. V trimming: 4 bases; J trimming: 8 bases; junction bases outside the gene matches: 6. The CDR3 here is CSVGGQAGEKLFF. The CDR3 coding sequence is TGCAGCGTTGGGGGACAGGCGGGGGAAAAACTGTTTTTT.

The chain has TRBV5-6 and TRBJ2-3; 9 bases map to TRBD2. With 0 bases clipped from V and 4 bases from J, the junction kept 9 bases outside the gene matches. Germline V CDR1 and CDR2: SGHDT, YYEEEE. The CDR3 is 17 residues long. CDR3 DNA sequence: TGTGCCAGCAGCTTGGCCGGTGCAGCGGGAGGATCAGATACGCAGTATTTT. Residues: CASSLAGAAGGSDTQYF.

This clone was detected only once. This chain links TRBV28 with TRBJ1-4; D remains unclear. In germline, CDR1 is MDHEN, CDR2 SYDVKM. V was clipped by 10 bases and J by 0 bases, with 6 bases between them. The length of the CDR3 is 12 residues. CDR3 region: CATLTTNEKLFF. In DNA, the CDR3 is TGTGCCACCTTAACAACTAATGAAAAACTGTTTTTT.

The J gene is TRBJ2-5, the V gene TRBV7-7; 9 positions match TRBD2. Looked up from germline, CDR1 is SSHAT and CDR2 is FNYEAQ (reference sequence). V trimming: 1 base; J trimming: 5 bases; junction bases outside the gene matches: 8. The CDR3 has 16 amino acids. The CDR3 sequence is CASSLVAGGAGETQYF. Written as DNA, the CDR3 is TGTGCCAGCAGCTTAGTGGCGGGGGGGGCCGGGGAGACCCAGTACTTC.

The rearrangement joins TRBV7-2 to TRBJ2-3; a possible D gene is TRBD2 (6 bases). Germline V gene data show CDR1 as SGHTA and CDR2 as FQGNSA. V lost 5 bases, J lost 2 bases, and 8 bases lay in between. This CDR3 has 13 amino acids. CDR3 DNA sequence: TGTGCCAGCAGCGCGGACTACACAGATACGCAGTATTTT. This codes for CASSADYTDTQYF.

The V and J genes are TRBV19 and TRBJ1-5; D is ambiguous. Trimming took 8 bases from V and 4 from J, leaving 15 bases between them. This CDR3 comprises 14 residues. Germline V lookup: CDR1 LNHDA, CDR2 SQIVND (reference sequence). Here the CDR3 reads CASHKNRGNQPQHF. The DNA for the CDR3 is TGTGCCAGTCATAAAAACCGCGGGAATCAGCCCCAGCATTTT.

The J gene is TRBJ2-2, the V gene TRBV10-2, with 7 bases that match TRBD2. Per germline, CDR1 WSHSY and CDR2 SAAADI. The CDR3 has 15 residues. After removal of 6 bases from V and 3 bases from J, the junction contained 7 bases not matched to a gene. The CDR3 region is CASRVVGGDTGELFF. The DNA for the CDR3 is TGCGCCAGCAGGGTCGTGGGGGGGGACACCGGGGAGCTGTTTTTT.

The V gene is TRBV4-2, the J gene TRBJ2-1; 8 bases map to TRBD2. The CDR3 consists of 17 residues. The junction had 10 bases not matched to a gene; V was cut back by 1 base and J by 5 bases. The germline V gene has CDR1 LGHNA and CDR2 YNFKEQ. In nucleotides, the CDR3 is TGTGCCAGCAGCCAAGCCACCGATGCGGGAGGCAACAATGAGCAGTTCTTC. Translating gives CASSQATDAGGNNEQFF.

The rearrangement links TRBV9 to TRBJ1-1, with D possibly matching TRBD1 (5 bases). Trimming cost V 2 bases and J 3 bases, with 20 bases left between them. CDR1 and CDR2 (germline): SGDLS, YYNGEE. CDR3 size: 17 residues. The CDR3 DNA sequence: TGTGCCAGCAGCGTGGAGCCGGGAGGGGTAGGGGACACTGAAGCTTTCTTT. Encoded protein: CASSVEPGGVGDTEAFF.

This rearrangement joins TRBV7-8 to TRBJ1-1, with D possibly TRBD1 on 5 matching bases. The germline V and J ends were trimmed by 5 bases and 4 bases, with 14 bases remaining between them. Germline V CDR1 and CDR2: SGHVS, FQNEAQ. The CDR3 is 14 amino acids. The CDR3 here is CASSLGKGLTEAFF. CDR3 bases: TGTGCCAGCAGCCTAGGCAAGGGGCTCACTGAAGCTTTCTTT.

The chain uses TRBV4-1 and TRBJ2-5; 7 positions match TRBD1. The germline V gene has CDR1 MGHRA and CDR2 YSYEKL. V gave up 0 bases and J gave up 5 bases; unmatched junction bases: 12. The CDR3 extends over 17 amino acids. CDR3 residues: CASSQDPPRGSSETQYF. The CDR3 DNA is TGCGCCAGCAGCCAAGACCCACCCAGGGGGAGTTCGGAGACCCAGTACTTC.